Below, 15 T cell receptor beta chains from the same sample are listed, as sequenced in a study of blood T cell repertoires in COVID-19 (TCRdb year 2020). Libraries were prepared through the immunoSEQ multiplex PCR assay. TCRdb holds this immuneACCESS table with in-frame rearrangements only. Some clones are missing; in checked studies, unresolved V genes explain under half, and the rest has no known cause. The table for this sample lists 150,000 or so clones; around 85% of them were counted only once. The ten top clones hold roughly 4% of the sample. Sequencing was performed on peripheral blood. The receptors originated from a woman between 65 and 79 years old with acute or convalescent COVID-19.

Only one count was recorded for this clone. The CDR3 nucleotides read TGTGCCAGCACCTTGTCGACAACCACTGAAGCTTTCTTT. Translation gives CASTLSTTTEAFF. The chain combines TRBV12-3 or TRBV12-4 with TRBJ1-1; no definite D call. There are 13 residues in the CDR3. V lost 7 bases, J lost 4 bases, and 13 bases lay in between.

This clone was recorded once. The J gene is TRBJ1-6, the V gene TRBV2; TRBD1 matches 8 bases. Germline CDR1 and CDR2: SNHLY and FYNNEI. V shed 8 bases and J 10 bases; nucleotides not matched to a gene: 13. The CDR3 has 15 residues. CDR3 nucleotides: TGTGCCAGCCGTAGTTTTGACAGGGGAGGCTCACCCCTCCACTTT. Encoded protein: CASRSFDRGGSPLHF. The variable domain in full, with the rest retrieved from reference TRBV2 and TRBJ1-6, is EPEVTQTPSHQVTQMGQEVILRCVPISNHLYFYWYRQILGQKVEFLVSFYNNEISEKSEIFDDQFSVERPDGSNFTLKIRSTKLEDSAMYFCASRSFDRGGSPLHFGNGTRLTVT.

The gene calls are TRBV5-8 and TRBJ1-4, with D unresolved. V lost 3 bases to trimming and J lost 0 bases, with 12 bases between them. This CDR3 comprises 16 residues. CDR1 SGHTS and CDR2 YDEGEE come from the germline V gene. The CDR3 DNA reads TGTGCCAGCAGCTCACTCCGGGATCCAACTAATGAAAAACTGTTTTTT. It specifies CASSSLRDPTNEKLFF.

The chain is built from TRBV6-5 and TRBJ1-5; the match to TRBD1 covers 10 bases. There are 16 residues in the CDR3. Trimming at V came to 2 bases and at J to 4 bases, leaving 5 bases not matched to a gene. Per the germline V gene, CDR1 is MNHEY and CDR2 is SVGAGI. The CDR3 sequence: CASSYDGTGANQPQHF. CDR3 nucleotides: TGTGCCAGCAGTTACGACGGGACAGGGGCGAATCAGCCCCAGCATTTT.

J is TRBJ2-7 and V is TRBV6-2 or TRBV6-3; 13 nucleotides agree with TRBD2. Trimming took 4 bases from V and 4 from J; bases not matched to a gene: 1. The CDR3 sequence is 14 residues long. The V gene's germline CDR1 is MNHEY and CDR2 SVGEGT. The CDR3 is CASSWTSGSYEQYF. Here the CDR3 DNA reads TGTGCCAGCAGTTGGACTAGCGGGAGTTACGAGCAGTACTTC.

V and J are TRBV4-2 and TRBJ2-2; D remains unclear. V gave up 6 bases and J gave up 5 bases, with 16 bases separating them. There are 15 residues in the CDR3. The germline V gene encodes CDR1 LGHNA and CDR2 YNFKEQ. CDR3 amino acids: CASRNLEFQTGELFF. The DNA for the CDR3 is TGTGCCAGCAGAAACCTGGAGTTTCAGACCGGGGAGCTGTTTTTT.

V usage is TRBV30 and J usage is TRBJ1-5; perhaps TRBD1 as D (6 bases). CDR1 GTSNPN and CDR2 SVGIG come from the germline V gene (reference sequence). The V end was cut by 1 base, the J end by 6 bases, with 10 bases between. The CDR3 totals 13 residues. The CDR3 spells CAWSAQGGQPQHF. The CDR3 region has the DNA TGTGCCTGGAGTGCACAGGGCGGTCAGCCCCAGCATTTT.

Many counts were recorded for this clone. The chain uses TRBV4-2 and TRBJ1-2; D remains unclear. The V gene lost 0 bases and the J gene lost 7 bases, with 12 bases spanning the gap. From germline, CDR1 is LGHNA and CDR2 YNFKEQ. This CDR3 spans 14 amino acids. Here the CDR3 reads CASSQDLGDGGYTF. The DNA of the CDR3 is TGTGCCAGCAGCCAAGATCTCGGGGATGGTGGCTACACCTTC.

The chain employs TRBV15 and TRBJ2-5; 7 bases map to TRBD1. V dropped 3 bases and J dropped 5; count of bases not matched to a gene: 6. CDR3 length equals 14 residues. CDR1 is LNHNV and CDR2 is YYDKDF in the germline V gene (reference sequence). CDR3 protein: CATSRKGAGETQYF. The CDR3 DNA sequence: TGTGCCACCAGCAGGAAGGGGGCGGGTGAGACCCAGTACTTC.

V and J are TRBV4-1 and TRBJ1-5; TRBD1 matches at 7 bases. Germline CDR1 reads MGHRA; CDR2 reads YSYEKL. After removal of 0 bases from V and 4 bases from J, the junction contained 3 bases not matched to a gene. The length of the CDR3 is 15 residues. The CDR3 here is CASSQDGGQNQPQHF. CDR3 DNA: TGCGCCAGCAGCCAAGATGGGGGACAGAATCAGCCCCAGCATTTT.

The rearrangement uses TRBV30 and TRBJ2-1; 8 bases agree with TRBD2. The germline V gene has CDR1 GTSNPN and CDR2 SVGIG (reference sequence). The CDR3 has 14 amino acids. The V segment lost 4 bases and the J segment 4 bases; nucleotides outside the gene matches: 6. The CDR3 spells CAWNPGLVYNEQFF. The CDR3, as DNA: TGTGCCTGGAATCCGGGACTAGTTTACAATGAGCAGTTCTTC.

This sequence joins TRBV12-3 or TRBV12-4 and TRBJ2-7; D is possibly TRBD2 (5 bases). The CDR3 runs 12 residues. V lost 8 bases and J 6 bases, leaving 14 bases between the germline ends. The CDR3 is CASAKDRGEQYF. The CDR3 bases are TGTGCCAGCGCGAAGGACCGGGGCGAGCAGTACTTC.

The genes are TRBV9 and TRBJ2-2; 9 positions match TRBD2. CDR1 SGDLS and CDR2 YYNGEE come from the germline V gene. V lost 0 bases, J lost 1 base, and 1 base stayed unmatched. This CDR3 region has 16 residues. This chain's CDR3 is CASSVGAGGNTGELFF. The DNA of the CDR3 is TGTGCCAGCAGCGTAGGAGCGGGGGGGAACACCGGGGAGCTGTTTTTT. The full variable domain, rest sourced from reference TRBV9 and TRBJ2-2, is DSGVTQTPKHLITATGQRVTLRCSPRSGDLSVYWYQQSLDQGLQFLIQYYNGEERAKGNILERFSAQQFPDLHSELNLSSLELGDSALYFCASSVGAGGNTGELFFGEGSRLTVL.

The chain is built from TRBV20-1 and TRBJ2-3; D call uncertain. The CDR3 extends over 14 amino acids. Germline CDR1 and CDR2: DFQATT and SNEGSKA (reference sequence). Trimming shortened V by 3 bases and J by 3 bases, and 13 bases separated the two germline ends. The CDR3 reads CSASPASRTDTQYF. CDR3 nucleotides: TGCAGTGCTAGTCCTGCCTCCCGGACAGATACGCAGTATTTT.

The chain employs TRBV6-4 and TRBJ2-5; weak D call: TRBD1 (8 bases). Germline V gene lookup returns CDR1 MRHNA and CDR2 SNTAGT. The CDR3 loop spans 16 amino acids. Trimming removed 7 bases at V and 5 bases at J, with 23 bases between. The CDR3 sequence is CASTQGADQAGETQYF. The CDR3 nucleotides read TGTGCCAGCACTCAGGGGGCGGACCAAGCGGGGGAGACCCAGTACTTC.